The T cell receptor (beta chain) under discussion was sequenced for a study of OX40 agonist ivuxolimab in advanced cancers. Turning to the study itself: In this trial design, patients received ivuxolimab intravenously at 0.01 to 10 mg/kg every 2 weeks. Study-wide results and caveats: Both CD4+ and CD8+ T cell populations in blood had undergone clonal expansion by week 6 at 0.1 to 3.0 mg/kg. The specificity for antigen of the expanded peripheral T cells was not determined.

V was shortened by 5 bases and J by 2 bases, with 10 bases between the two germline ends. Germline lookup yields CDR1 MNHEY and CDR2 SMNVEV (reference sequence). The CDR3 extends over 14 amino acids. The method was immunoSEQ multiplex PCR; TCRdb's version includes in-frame clones alone and lacks a portion of them. Among tens of thousands of clones listed, over 80% were seen once. Remarks on this clone: Its antigen is not known.

Specimen: CD4+ or CD8+ T cells sorted from blood, collected in a trial of the OX40 agonist ivuxolimab. V is TRBV27 and J is TRBJ1-5; D remains ambiguous. The sequence derives from an adult with an advanced solid tumor such as melanoma, head and neck, liver or kidney cancer. CDR3 loop: CASSTQHGNQPQHF. The CDR3 DNA follows: TGTGCCAGCAGTACACAGCATGGCAATCAGCCCCAGCATTTT.